The source of this T cell receptor beta chain is a study of follicular helper T cells after annual influenza vaccination. Study summary: Days 0, 7 and 28 post-vaccination were the blood draw times.

Sequencing used immunoSEQ multiplex PCR; TCRdb keeps in-frame clones, though not all of them. The data contain about 15,000 clones, approximately 88% of them singletons. Whole-study results and caveats: Successive annual vaccinations recalled a recurrent oligoclonal ICOS+CD38+ cTfh response with influenza-specific clonotypes.

CDR1 is SGHAT and CDR2 is FQNNGV in the germline V gene. The CDR3 has 13 residues. The germline V and J ends were trimmed by 5 bases and 3 bases, with 10 bases remaining between them. Time point defined: 2014-2015 season, 7 days after vaccination. This clone has a single count. Antigen specificity is unknown. Sample: CXCR5+ CD38- circulating T follicular helper cells from blood, taken 7 days after influenza vaccination. Described subset: circulating Tfh, non-naive CD4+CXCR5+PD-1+ (ICOS+CD38+ or ICOS-CD38-). The clonotype originates from an adult who received the influenza vaccine. This chain uses TRBV11-2 with TRBJ2-5, with TRBD2 as a possible D gene (6 bases). Here the CDR3 DNA reads TGTGCCAGCAGCCCGGGGGAAAAAGAGACCCAGTACTTC. Amino acid sequence: CASSPGEKETQYF.